The rows below give T cell receptor beta chains drawn from one sample of a study of identical twins. TCRdb redid the calling of the 5' RACE reads with MiXCR, one entry per CDR3 protein. The sample records 420,000 or so distinct CDR3 sequences, around a sixth being singletons. The sequenced sample consisted of naive T cells sorted from blood. Receptor source: a man aged 45 to 65 in good health. The CDR3 runs from the conserved cysteine through the conserved F or W. The D gene is left open where the match is weak. Some rows have no size entry. The others give once, few or many, or a class for an expanded clone.

V: TRBV7-9; D: TRBD1; size: NA; J: TRBJ2-5; CDR3: CASSSPTGGETQYF; DNA: TGTGCCAGCAGCTCTCCGACAGGGGGAGAGACCCAGTACTTC
V: TRBV6-1; D: TRBD1; size: NA; J: TRBJ1-6; CDR3: CASRGQGGNSPLHF; DNA: TGTGCCAGCAGAGGACAGGGGGGTAATTCACCCCTCCACTTT
V: TRBV20-1; D: TRBD1; size: NA; J: TRBJ2-7; CDR3: CSARVLRDRVSYEQYF; DNA: TGCAGTGCTAGAGTATTGCGGGACAGGGTCTCCTACGAGCAGTACTTC
V: TRBV7-8; D: NA; size: NA; J: TRBJ2-1; CDR3: CASSSFQGYNEQFF; DNA: TGTGCCAGCAGCTCCTTTCAGGGGTACAATGAGCAGTTCTTC
V: TRBV27; D: NA; size: NA; J: TRBJ1-6; CDR3: CASRLFGGRSSYNSPLHF; DNA: TGTGCCAGCAGGCTCTTCGGGGGGAGGAGCTCCTATAATTCACCCCTCCACTTT
V: TRBV10-2; D: NA; size: many; J: TRBJ2-5; CDR3: CASRHGETQYF; DNA: TGCGCCTCGCGCCATGGGGAGACCCAGTACTTC
V: TRBV5-1; D: TRBD2; size: many; J: TRBJ2-7; CDR3: CASSFLAGFAYEQYF; DNA: TGCGCCAGCAGCTTTCTAGCGGGGTTTGCCTACGAGCAGTACTTC
V: TRBV5-1; D: NA; size: NA; J: TRBJ2-5; CDR3: CASSLANYMETQYF; DNA: TGCGCCAGCAGCTTGGCCAACTATATGGAGACCCAGTACTTC
V: TRBV7-3; D: NA; size: NA; J: TRBJ1-1; CDR3: CASSSPGEETEAFF; DNA: TGTGCCAGCAGCTCGCCAGGGGAGGAAACTGAAGCTTTCTTT
V: TRBV2; D: TRBD1; size: NA; J: TRBJ2-3; CDR3: CASSPDRGPTDTQYF; DNA: TGTGCCAGCAGTCCCGACAGGGGTCCCACAGATACGCAGTATTTT
V: TRBV15; D: TRBD1; size: NA; J: TRBJ1-2; CDR3: CATSSGTVNYHYGYTF; DNA: TGTGCCACCAGCAGTGGGACAGTCAACTACCATTATGGCTACACCTTC
V: TRBV20-1; D: NA; size: NA; J: TRBJ2-6; CDR3: CSARDSSSRLWGANVLTF; DNA: TGCAGTGCTAGAGACTCTAGTAGCCGCTTGTGGGGGGCCAACGTCCTGACTTTC
V: TRBV19; D: NA; size: NA; J: TRBJ2-7; CDR3: CASSIVWTEKPYEQYF; DNA: TGTGCCAGTAGTATAGTTTGGACAGAGAAACCCTACGAGCAGTACTTC
V: TRBV29-1; D: NA; size: NA; J: TRBJ2-5; CDR3: CSVDRDTETQYF; DNA: TGCAGCGTTGACCGGGACACCGAGACCCAGTACTTC
V: TRBV20-1; D: TRBD1; size: few; J: TRBJ2-2; CDR3: CSAPDRGRTGELFF; DNA: TGCAGTGCTCCCGACAGGGGCAGGACCGGGGAGCTGTTTTTT
V: TRBV29-1; D: TRBD1; size: many; J: TRBJ2-7; CDR3: CSFSDRGPEQYF; DNA: TGCAGCTTTTCGGACAGGGGGCCCGAGCAGTACTTC
V: TRBV28; D: TRBD1; size: few; J: TRBJ1-5; CDR3: CASSFRDSTRNQPQHF; DNA: TGTGCCAGCAGTTTTAGGGACAGTACCCGCAATCAGCCCCAGCATTTT
V: TRBV5-1; D: NA; size: many; J: TRBJ2-1; CDR3: CASSEALRARGNEQFF; DNA: TGCGCCAGCAGCGAGGCTTTGAGGGCTCGCGGCAATGAGCAGTTCTTC
V: TRBV7-2; D: NA; size: few; J: TRBJ2-2; CDR3: CASSRDHFSGELFF; DNA: TGTGCCAGCAGCAGGGACCACTTCTCCGGGGAGCTGTTTTTT
V: TRBV6-5; D: NA; size: few; J: TRBJ2-3; CDR3: CASSWGGKISTDTQYF; DNA: TGTGCCAGCAGTTGGGGCGGCAAAATTAGCACAGATACGCAGTATTTT
V: TRBV28; D: NA; size: many; J: TRBJ2-3; CDR3: CASSPVDSGLLDTQYF; DNA: TGTGCCAGCAGCCCCGTGGACAGCGGACTGTTGGATACGCAGTATTTT
V: TRBV6-2/TRBV6-3; D: NA; size: NA; J: TRBJ2-3; CDR3: CASSYSRDPLNLNYTDTQYF; DNA: TGTGCCAGCAGTTACTCGAGGGACCCACTGAACCTAAACTACACAGATACGCAGTATTTT
V: TRBV5-6; D: NA; size: NA; J: TRBJ1-6; CDR3: CASSLDSVNSPLHF; DNA: TGTGCCAGCAGCTTGGATTCGGTCAATTCACCCCTCCACTTT
V: TRBV7-2; D: NA; size: many; J: TRBJ2-1; CDR3: CASSLGDGLAYNEQFF; DNA: TGTGCCAGCAGCTTAGGTGACGGACTTGCCTACAATGAGCAGTTCTTC
V: TRBV6-2/TRBV6-3; D: TRBD1; size: NA; J: TRBJ2-5; CDR3: CASSSTGTAETQYF; DNA: TGTGCCAGCAGTTCTACCGGGACAGCAGAGACCCAGTACTTC
V: TRBV6-5; D: TRBD1; size: NA; J: TRBJ1-2; CDR3: CASSYSGTGGWGYTF; DNA: TGTGCCAGCAGTTACTCAGGGACAGGGGGCTGGGGCTACACCTTC
V: TRBV6-1; D: TRBD1; size: many; J: TRBJ1-5; CDR3: CATRQGFNQPQHF; DNA: TGTGCCACGCGACAGGGTTTCAATCAGCCCCAGCATTTT
V: TRBV10-3; D: NA; size: once; J: TRBJ2-1; CDR3: CAISDLALNEQFF; DNA: TGTGCCATCAGTGATTTAGCGCTCAATGAGCAGTTCTTC
V: TRBV28; D: NA; size: NA; J: TRBJ1-4; CDR3: CASSSFTGIGKEKLFF; DNA: TGTGCCAGCAGCTCCTTCACAGGGATCGGAAAAGAAAAACTGTTTTTT
V: TRBV4-3; D: NA; size: NA; J: TRBJ2-3; CDR3: CASSQDGGTWDTQYF; DNA: TGCGCCAGCAGCCAAGATGGAGGGACCTGGGATACGCAGTATTTT
V: TRBV4-2; D: TRBD1; size: NA; J: TRBJ1-6; CDR3: CASSLRQGPSPLHF; DNA: TGTGCCAGCAGTTTGAGACAGGGCCCCTCACCCCTCCACTTT
V: TRBV5-1; D: TRBD1; size: few; J: TRBJ2-1; CDR3: CASSVGGGQGANEQFF; DNA: TGCGCCAGCAGCGTTGGTGGGGGACAGGGGGCGAATGAGCAGTTCTTC
V: TRBV20-1; D: TRBD2; size: NA; J: TRBJ2-7; CDR3: CSAIYGLAGSYEQYF; DNA: TGCAGTGCTATCTACGGACTAGCGGGCAGCTACGAGCAGTACTTC
V: TRBV7-2; D: NA; size: NA; J: TRBJ2-3; CDR3: CASSPGRGRGDTQYF; DNA: TGTGCCAGCAGCCCCGGGAGGGGGCGAGGAGATACGCAGTATTTT
V: TRBV20-1; D: TRBD2; size: NA; J: TRBJ2-7; CDR3: CSASRTSGSYEQYF; DNA: TGCAGTGCTAGTAGAACTAGCGGGTCTTACGAGCAGTACTTC
V: TRBV5-1; D: NA; size: NA; J: TRBJ1-4; CDR3: CASSLGQKNEKLFF; DNA: TGCGCCAGCAGCTTGGGACAGAAGAATGAAAAACTGTTTTTT
V: TRBV10-2; D: NA; size: NA; J: TRBJ2-3; CDR3: CASSESYTSSTDTQYF; DNA: TGCGCCAGCAGTGAGTCATATACTTCTAGCACAGATACGCAGTATTTT
V: TRBV20-1; D: NA; size: few; J: TRBJ2-1; CDR3: CSARAGTQSYNEQFF; DNA: TGCAGTGCTAGAGCCGGGACTCAATCCTACAATGAGCAGTTCTTC
V: TRBV12-3/TRBV12-4; D: NA; size: few; J: TRBJ2-1; CDR3: CASSLVHNEQFF; DNA: TGTGCCAGCAGTTTAGTCCACAATGAGCAGTTCTTC
V: TRBV10-3; D: NA; size: few; J: TRBJ1-5; CDR3: CAISGPAQPQHF; DNA: TGTGCCATCAGTGGGCCAGCGCAGCCCCAGCATTTT
V: TRBV12-3/TRBV12-4; D: TRBD1; size: NA; J: TRBJ1-4; CDR3: CASRLQQGSLGKLFF; DNA: TGTGCCAGCAGGCTCCAACAGGGGTCCCTCGGGAAACTGTTTTTT
V: TRBV4-3; D: NA; size: many; J: TRBJ2-7; CDR3: CASSQEVMDYEQYF; DNA: TGCGCCAGCAGCCAAGAGGTAATGGACTACGAGCAGTACTTC
V: TRBV27; D: NA; size: few; J: TRBJ2-7; CDR3: CASSLSRTGEQYF; DNA: TGTGCCAGCAGTTTATCGCGGACCGGGGAGCAGTACTTC
V: TRBV5-1; D: TRBD1; size: NA; J: TRBJ2-1; CDR3: CASSLGQTNNEQFF; DNA: TGCGCCAGCAGCCTGGGACAGACCAACAATGAGCAGTTCTTC
V: TRBV11-2; D: NA; size: NA; J: TRBJ2-1; CDR3: CASSPGGADRGGFF; DNA: TGTGCCAGCAGCCCGGGGGGGGCAGACAGGGGGGGCTTCTTC
V: TRBV5-1; D: NA; size: NA; J: TRBJ2-7; CDR3: CASSLEGQGGSYEQYF; DNA: TGCGCCAGCAGCTTGGAGGGCCAGGGAGGCTCCTACGAGCAGTACTTC
V: TRBV5-1; D: NA; size: many; J: TRBJ2-7; CDR3: CASSLGRDYEQYF; DNA: TGCGCCAGCAGCTTGGGGCGGGACTACGAGCAGTACTTC
V: TRBV10-3; D: NA; size: NA; J: TRBJ1-2; CDR3: CAIMAGVNYGYTF; DNA: TGTGCCATCATGGCAGGGGTTAACTATGGCTACACCTTC
V: TRBV11-2; D: TRBD1; size: NA; J: TRBJ2-6; CDR3: CASSLGRTGGPTSGANVLTF; DNA: TGTGCCAGCAGCTTAGGACGGACAGGGGGTCCAACTTCTGGGGCCAACGTCCTGACTTTC
V: TRBV10-3; D: TRBD1; size: NA; J: TRBJ1-2; CDR3: CAISEPGQGGNYGYTF; DNA: TGTGCCATCAGTGAGCCTGGGCAGGGGGGCAACTATGGCTACACCTTC
V: TRBV6-1; D: NA; size: few; J: TRBJ2-7; CDR3: CASRGPRGDVTYEQYF; DNA: TGTGCCAGCAGAGGCCCAAGGGGGGACGTTACCTACGAGCAGTACTTC
V: TRBV25-1; D: NA; size: NA; J: TRBJ2-5; CDR3: CAISRGRGFETQYF; DNA: TGTGCCATCAGTCGGGGCAGGGGTTTCGAGACCCAGTACTTC
V: TRBV3-1; D: NA; size: many; J: TRBJ2-3; CDR3: CASSQVVGGAPTDTQYF; DNA: TGTGCCAGCAGCCAAGTAGTGGGGGGGGCCCCCACAGATACGCAGTATTTT
V: TRBV11-2; D: NA; size: many; J: TRBJ2-7; CDR3: CASSFGWISYEQYF; DNA: TGTGCCAGCAGCTTTGGTTGGATCTCCTACGAGCAGTACTTC